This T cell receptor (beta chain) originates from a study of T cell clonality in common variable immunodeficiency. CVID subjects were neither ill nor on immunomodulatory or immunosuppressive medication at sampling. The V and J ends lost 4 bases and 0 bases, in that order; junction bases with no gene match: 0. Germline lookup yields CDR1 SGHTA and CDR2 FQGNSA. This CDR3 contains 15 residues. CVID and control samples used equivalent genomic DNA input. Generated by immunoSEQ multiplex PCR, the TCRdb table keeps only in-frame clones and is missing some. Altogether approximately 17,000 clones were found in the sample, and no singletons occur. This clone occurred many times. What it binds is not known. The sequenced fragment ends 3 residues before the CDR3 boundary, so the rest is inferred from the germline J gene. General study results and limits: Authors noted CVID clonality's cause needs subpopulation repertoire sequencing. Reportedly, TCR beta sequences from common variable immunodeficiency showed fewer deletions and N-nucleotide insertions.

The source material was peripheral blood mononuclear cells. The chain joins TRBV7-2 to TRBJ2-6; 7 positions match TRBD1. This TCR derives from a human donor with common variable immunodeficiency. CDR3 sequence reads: CASSSGGSGANVLTF. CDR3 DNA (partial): TGTGCCAGCAGCTCAGGGGGCTCTGGGGCCAACGTC. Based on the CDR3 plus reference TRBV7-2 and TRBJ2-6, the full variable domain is GAGVSQSPSNKVTEKGKDVELRCDPISGHTALYWYRQSLGQGLEFLIYFQGNSAPDKSGLPSDRFSAERTGGSVSTLTIQRTQQEDSAVYLCASSSGGSGANVLTFGAGSRLTVL.